This T cell receptor beta chain was identified in a study of T cell responses to AZD1222 COVID-19 vaccine. Overall study: Researchers grouped second doses given at about 4 or about 12 weeks into one pool. Study-wide points: It should be noted that donors were predominantly white British and more often female, and clonal diversity was possibly underestimated. The number of AZD1222 recipients seropositive at baseline was only five or six. Reportedly, close to half of spike-specific TCRs are directed against unmutated variant regions.

The CDR3 loop spans 16 amino acids. The trim removed 3 bases at V and 0 bases at J, leaving 5 bases unmatched. Germline-derived CDR1 and CDR2 are SGHTA and FQGNSA. About this clone: The antigen is unknown.

Profiling relied on immunoSEQ multiplex PCR, and the TCRdb table lists in-frame clones only, not all of them. The sample lists 75,000 to 100,000 clones, around nine tenths occurring once. Specimen: peripheral blood, collected on day 0 of AZD1222 vaccination. The receptor was derived from an adult in good health. V is TRBV7-2 and J is TRBJ2-4; 7 nucleotides align to TRBD2. This CDR3 is CASSFSSGLAKNIQYF. CDR3 in DNA: TGTGCCAGCAGCTTTTCTAGCGGCCTAGCCAAAAACATTCAGTACTTC. The complete variable domain, with remaining parts taken from reference TRBV7-2 and TRBJ2-4, reads GAGVSQSPSNKVTEKGKDVELRCDPISGHTALYWYRQSLGQGLEFLIYFQGNSAPDKSGLPSDRFSAERTGGSVSTLTIQRTQQEDSAVYLCASSFSSGLAKNIQYFGAGTRLSVL.